The following is a T cell receptor beta chain sequence with its context. This specimen comes from a study of blood T cell repertoires in COVID-19. On the study more broadly: In each case, the material was cDNA or gDNA derived from T cells, B-cell-depleted T cells, or PBMCs.

As processed by the authors: Cell counts per sample came from amplifying reference gene primers. Sequencing was performed with immunoSEQ multiplex PCR; in TCRdb, only in-frame clones are kept and a portion is missing. The DNA was the basis for D and trimming; V, J and clone size are from that table. Here the sample spans a few hundred thousand clones, about 91% being singletons. This receptor was taken from a person in their late teens or twenties with COVID-19, enrolled during active disease. Sample: peripheral blood.

CDR3 residues: CSGAGGSDEQFF. The CDR3 coding sequence is TGCAGCGGTGCGGGAGGGTCTGATGAGCAGTTCTTC. The chain employs TRBV29-1 and TRBJ2-1; 9 positions match TRBD2. This CDR3 spans 12 amino acids. The V segment lost 7 bases and the J segment 8 bases; nucleotides outside the gene matches: 6. Germline CDR1 reads SQVTM; CDR2 reads ANQGSEA.